The rows below give T cell receptor beta chains drawn from one sample of a study of blood T cells in healthy people across ages. Each CDR3 protein gets one entry after TCRdb re-called the 5' RACE reads with MiXCR. The table has approximately 810,000 distinct CDR3 sequences, 29% seen once. Sequencing was done on a sample of blood. The receptors originated from a woman older than 75 in good health. Both conserved end residues are part of each CDR3. Each record gives: D gene, V gene, clone size, J gene, CDR3 DNA, CDR3 protein. The D gene is left open where the match is weak. Size is omitted from some rows. Given values are once, few, many or a class for expanded clones.

D: TRBD1; V: TRBV29-1; size: few; J: TRBJ2-2; DNA: TGCAGCGTTGAAGTCGGGGGACAGGGTGGGACCGGGGAGCTGTTTTTT; CDR3: CSVEVGGQGGTGELFF
D: TRBD2; V: TRBV20-1; size: -; J: TRBJ2-5; DNA: TGCAGTGCTTCCGGACTAGTTGGCCGAGAGGCCCAGTACTTC; CDR3: CSASGLVGREAQYF
D: -; V: TRBV29-1; size: many; J: TRBJ1-2; DNA: TGCAGCGTCACTCCCGGGGGCCAGGGACGAGGCTACACCTTC; CDR3: CSVTPGGQGRGYTF
D: TRBD1; V: TRBV29-1; size: once; J: TRBJ1-2; DNA: TGCAGCGTTGAAAAGTGGGGACAGGGATCGGGCTATGGCTACACCTTC; CDR3: CSVEKWGQGSGYGYTF
D: TRBD2; V: TRBV5-6; size: many; J: TRBJ2-5; DNA: TGTGCCAGCAGAAGAAAGGGCGGTAGCGGGCCAACCCAGTACTTC; CDR3: CASRRKGGSGPTQYF
D: TRBD1; V: TRBV6-2/TRBV6-3; size: -; J: TRBJ2-2; DNA: TGTGCCAGCAGTTACCACGGGACAGGGATAGGGAACACCGGGGAGCTGTTTTTT; CDR3: CASSYHGTGIGNTGELFF
D: -; V: TRBV7-9; size: -; J: TRBJ1-2; DNA: TGTGCCAGCAGTAATACGGCGGGAGGCTATGGCTACACCTTC; CDR3: CASSNTAGGYGYTF
D: -; V: TRBV3-1; size: -; J: TRBJ2-5; DNA: TGTGCCAGCAGCCAAGATCAGGCTGGCGGGACCCAGTACTTC; CDR3: CASSQDQAGGTQYF
D: TRBD2; V: TRBV20-1; size: -; J: TRBJ2-7; DNA: TGCAGTGCTAGTGGGCCTGGGACTAGTCGGTTTTCGGGCGTCTATGAGCAGTACTTC; CDR3: CSASGPGTSRFSGVYEQYF
D: -; V: TRBV6-2/TRBV6-3; size: -; J: TRBJ2-2; DNA: TGTGCCAGCAGTTCTCCGGGACAAAATCCGTTCGGGGAGCTGTTTTTT; CDR3: CASSSPGQNPFGELFF
D: -; V: TRBV6-6; size: many; J: TRBJ1-2; DNA: TGTGCCAGCAGTCTCGAGTATGGGACGTATGGCTACACCTTC; CDR3: CASSLEYGTYGYTF
D: -; V: TRBV20-1; size: few; J: TRBJ1-6; DNA: TGCAGTGCTAGGAAGGAGGGACCCTATAATTCACCCCTCCACTTT; CDR3: CSARKEGPYNSPLHF
D: -; V: TRBV5-1; size: few; J: TRBJ1-2; DNA: TGCGCCAGCAGCTTGGATTCAGGGGCTAACTATGGCTACACCTTC; CDR3: CASSLDSGANYGYTF
D: -; V: TRBV6-5; size: few; J: TRBJ1-1; DNA: TGTGCCAGCAGTTACGGACGCCGCAGGGGCACTGAAGCTTTCTTT; CDR3: CASSYGRRRGTEAFF
D: -; V: TRBV7-2; size: few; J: TRBJ1-1; DNA: TGTGCCAGCAGCTTAGAGGGGGGGGCGCACCCTGAAGCTTTCTTT; CDR3: CASSLEGGAHPEAFF
D: -; V: TRBV10-3; size: many; J: TRBJ2-3; DNA: TGTGCCATCAAGACACCGATCGGCACAGATACGCAGTATTTT; CDR3: CAIKTPIGTDTQYF
D: -; V: TRBV27; size: many; J: TRBJ2-6; DNA: TGTGCCAGCAGTCCCGACAGGATTGGGGCCAACGTCCTGACTTTC; CDR3: CASSPDRIGANVLTF
D: TRBD2; V: TRBV12-3/TRBV12-4; size: -; J: TRBJ2-1; DNA: TGTGCCAGCAGTTTAGGGCGGGAGGAACCCTACAATGAGCAGTTCTTC; CDR3: CASSLGREEPYNEQFF
D: -; V: TRBV12-3/TRBV12-4; size: -; J: TRBJ2-1; DNA: TGTGCCAGCAGTTTAAATCCAGGGCACAATGAGCAGTTCTTC; CDR3: CASSLNPGHNEQFF
D: -; V: TRBV5-1; size: many; J: TRBJ2-5; DNA: TGCGCCAGCAGCGCCCGACAAGAGACCCAGTACTTC; CDR3: CASSARQETQYF
D: -; V: TRBV7-2; size: -; J: TRBJ1-3; DNA: TGTGCCAGCAGCTTAGCGGGAGGGCTAATCTCTGGAAACACCATATATTTT; CDR3: CASSLAGGLISGNTIYF